The present T cell receptor (beta chain) was sequenced within a study of T-cell memory formation after mild COVID-19. Overall study findings and caveats: From day 15 to 85, contracting clones were balanced between CD4 and CD8, whereas later expanders leaned toward CD4+. Second-wave clones reaching peak frequency on day 37 lacked confirmed SARS-CoV-2 specificity. Shrinking CD4+ clones were chiefly CM and EM; CD8+ ones were chiefly EMRA.

Trimming cost V 1 base and J 4 bases, with 6 bases left between them. Looked up from germline, CDR1 is SGDLS and CDR2 is YYNGEE. The CDR3 loop spans 14 amino acids. This clonotype occurred a few times. The antigen remains undetermined. Barcoded TCR alpha and TCR beta cDNA libraries with UMIs came from 5'RACE using constant-segment primers. TCRdb ran MiXCR on the 5' RACE reads and lists one entry per CDR3 protein. This table has around 45,000 distinct CDR3 sequences, less than 9.5% appearing once. This receptor was obtained from an adult woman who had mild COVID-19 (a few samples of this study predate the infection). Cell type and time point are not known. The chain carries TRBV9 and TRBJ1-6; D not resolved. Sequencing was done on a sample of PBMCs or a T cell subset sorted from them (not recorded which). The DNA of the CDR3 is TGTGCCAGCAGCGTAACCCAGTATAATTCACCCCTCCACTTT. Amino acid sequence: CASSVTQYNSPLHF.